These T cell receptor beta chains were read from a single sample in a study of read filtering for tumor transcriptome and immune sequencing. TCRdb recomputed calls from the reads with MiXCR, one row per CDR3 protein. The profile shows tens of thousands of distinct CDR3 sequences, about 20% of them singletons. Source material: a population of CD138-negative cells sorted from bone marrow. All receptors come from a donor at least 40 years old with multiple myeloma. Both conserved end residues are part of each CDR3. The size of a clone is reported for some rows only, either as once, few or many, or as a class for expanded clones.

many	TRBV29-1	TRBJ2-7	CSVGRQGAVEQYF
few	TRBV11-2	TRBJ2-3	CASSLEAGGVDTQYF
many	TRBV4-1	TRBJ2-1	CASSHPGLADYNEQFF
-	TRBV5-1	TRBJ2-1	CASRSTGDNEQFF
few	TRBV27	TRBJ2-3	CASSLVGGWDTQYF
few	TRBV5-1	TRBJ1-1	CASSLGTERRSTEAFF
many	TRBV15	TRBJ2-7	CATSRDHGKPNEQYF
many	TRBV7-6	TRBJ2-7	CASSLADSRGYEQYF
many	TRBV11-2	TRBJ2-6	CASSLTGDGANVLTF
-	TRBV7-9	TRBJ2-7	CASSLVVSGHKYEQYF
many	TRBV12-3/TRBV12-4	TRBJ2-1	CASSLVSSGSYNEQFF
many	TRBV28	TRBJ2-7	CASSFSRSRLAEQYF
many	TRBV7-3	TRBJ2-1	CASSLEAGRSYNEQFF
-	TRBV6-5	TRBJ2-5	CASSRIIEETQYF
few	TRBV20-1	TRBJ1-2	CSATPPTGEFYGYTF
many	TRBV7-2	TRBJ2-2	CASSLGPGRPGELFF
-	TRBV11-2	TRBJ1-2	CASSLVFRGGYTF
-	TRBV7-3	TRBJ2-1	CASSAGWSNEQFF
many	TRBV29-1	TRBJ2-3	CSVDGQGTDTQYF
few	TRBV29-1	TRBJ2-2	CSVVAANTGELFF
many	TRBV29-1	TRBJ1-2	CSVDPPEEGYTF
many	TRBV20-1	TRBJ2-5	CSARDPGEETQYF
-	TRBV5-1	TRBJ2-7	CASSSGTSVNEQYF
many	TRBV5-1	TRBJ2-1	CASSLVGGPHNEQFF
many	TRBV20-1	TRBJ1-2	CSATPKGGRLNYGYTF
few	TRBV6-5	TRBJ2-5	CASSPRGGTTQETQYF
many	TRBV5-1	TRBJ1-6	CASSTGTVNSPLHF
many	TRBV7-9	TRBJ2-1	CASRHSERGWQFF
once	TRBV5-6	TRBJ1-5	CASSPAEGQPQHF
once	TRBV7-2	TRBJ2-2	CASSLAPIGMNTGELLF
many	TRBV6-6	TRBJ2-1	CASSYPRTGTSGNYNEQFF
many	TRBV20-1	TRBJ1-4	CSARDPAGTGDEKLFF
few	TRBV18	TRBJ2-7	CASSPTPGNYEQYF
many	TRBV28	TRBJ1-5	CASSFSEGGQPQHF
-	TRBV29-1	TRBJ1-2	CSVELGGTGGWNYGYTF
few	TRBV6-2/TRBV6-3	TRBJ1-5	CASSYPPQGTRSNQPQHF
many	TRBV5-1	TRBJ1-1	CASSDEVLAFF
few	TRBV14	TRBJ2-2	CASSQDPWTGGTGELFF
many	TRBV7-6	TRBJ2-7	CASSLSFRGQGPGEQYF
many	TRBV4-1	TRBJ1-1	CASSRQGKTEAFF
many	TRBV19	TRBJ1-1	CARPGTGGRLNTEAFF